The clone carrying this T cell receptor beta chain has a handful of counts. Its matching antigen is unknown. The sample is drawn from a study of T cell repertoires in cytomegalovirus infection. About the study: Indications came from public TCR beta signatures; they pointed to CMV infection and to a matching HLA type. Regarding the study as a whole: Cumulative public TCR beta family frequency identified carriers of CMV plus the relevant HLA. The ex vivo response was dominated by HLA-C-restricted CMV-specific TCR beta clonotypes.

TCRdb re-derived calls from the reads in MiXCR, one entry per CDR3 protein. Counted here are approximately 110,000 distinct CDR3 sequences, around 32% occurring once; the ten biggest clones make up roughly 50%. Between the trimmed V and J ends, which lost 1 base and 9 bases, there was a span of 7 bases. The CDR3 covers 13 residues. Germline CDR1 MNHEY, CDR2 SMNVEV (reference sequence). The chain combines TRBV27 with TRBJ1-6; D remains unclear. Sequences were derived from CD8+ T cells from cultured PBMCs, sampled from culture after CMV antigen stimulation. The TCR originated in a human donor in good health (CMV status not recorded). Some clones in this sample may be carry-over from other donors' samples. Written as DNA, the CDR3 is TGTGCCAGCAGTTTATTCGGCGGTTCACCCCTCCACTTT. This gives the protein CASSLFGGSPLHF.